The 13 T cell receptor beta chains listed next were all sequenced from one sample in a study of cytomegalovirus exposure and HLA in healthy donors. Amplification used 60 Vbeta primers and 13 Jbeta primers. The data were produced by immunoSEQ multiplex PCR, yet TCRdb's version contains in-frame clones alone and is incomplete. The sample lists about 90,000 clones, around 62% seen once, with 4.5% to 7% in the top ten. Sequences were obtained from PBMCs. The origin of the receptors is a woman aged 30 to 39 in good health and CMV-seropositive.

The V and J genes are TRBV7-8 and TRBJ2-5; 10 nucleotides match TRBD2. V lost 4 bases, J lost 1 base, and 3 bases stayed unmatched. Germline CDR1 reads SGHVS; CDR2 reads FQNEAQ. The CDR3 runs 15 residues. The CDR3 region is CASSYRTSGQETQYF. In DNA, the CDR3 is TGTGCCAGCAGCTACCGGACTAGCGGCCAAGAGACCCAGTACTTC. The whole variable domain, filled in from reference TRBV7-8 and TRBJ2-5, reads GAGVSQSPRYKVAKRGQDVALRCDPISGHVSLFWYQQALGQGPEFLTYFQNEAQLDKSGLPSDRFFAERPEGSVSTLKIQRTQQEDSAVYLCASSYRTSGQETQYFGPGTRLLVL.

This chain connects TRBV5-1 to TRBJ1-6; TRBD1 agrees at 11 bases. The CDR3 runs to 17 residues. The germline V gene has CDR1 SGHRS and CDR2 YFSETQ. V gave up 4 bases and J gave up 9 bases; unmatched junction bases: 12. In DNA, the CDR3 is TGCGCCAGCAGCAGAGGACAGGGGGCGTTATTTGGTTCACCCCTCCACTTT. Its translation is CASSRGQGALFGSPLHF. Combining the CDR3 with reference TRBV5-1 and TRBJ1-6 gives the whole variable domain KAGVTQTPRYLIKTRGQQVTLSCSPISGHRSVSWYQQTPGQGLQFLFEYFSETQRNKGNFPGRFSGRQFSNSRSEMNVSTLELGDSALYLCASSRGQGALFGSPLHFGNGTRLTVT.

This clone was found a few times. The V call is TRBV6-1, the J call TRBJ1-4; 8 bases are a match to TRBD1. The J segment lost 7 bases and the V segment lost 4 bases, leaving 14 bases of the junction unmatched. From germline, CDR1 is MNHNS and CDR2 SASEGT. The CDR3 length is 17 residues. The CDR3 DNA follows: TGTGCCAGCAGTGCCGGGACAGGACGGGCCTGGGGTGAAAAACTGTTTTTT. Translating it yields CASSAGTGRAWGEKLFF.

This chain uses TRBV11-2 with TRBJ1-1; 9 bases agree with TRBD1. V was pared by 5 bases and J by 0 bases, with 4 bases of the junction left unmatched. Germline CDR1 and CDR2: SGHAT and FQNNGV. This CDR3 is built from 15 residues. The DNA of the CDR3 is TGTGCCAGCAGCCCATGGACAGGGGTGAACACTGAAGCTTTCTTT. It codes for CASSPWTGVNTEAFF.

With respect to this clone: Compared with germline, one end of the junction differs, possibly owing to a read error. The chain recombines TRBV5-1 with TRBJ1-2; the D gene is possibly TRBD1 (6 bases). The CDR3 is 15 residues long. In germline, CDR1 is SGHRS, CDR2 YFSETQ. Here the CDR3 reads CASSPGAGAIYGYPF. The CDR3 coding sequence is TGCGCCAGCAGCCCGGGTGCAGGGGCGATCTATGGCTACCCCTTC.

This CDR3 reads CASSLGFRGSYNEQFF. The CDR3 DNA reads as TGCGCCAGCAGCTTGGGTTTCAGGGGCTCCTACAATGAGCAGTTCTTC. The V and J genes are TRBV5-1 and TRBJ2-1, with D tentatively TRBD1 (6 bases). Trimming pared 0 bases from V and 0 bases from J, leaving 10 bases between. Per germline, CDR1 SGHRS and CDR2 YFSETQ. The CDR3 is made up of 16 amino acids. Combining the CDR3 with reference TRBV5-1 and TRBJ2-1 gives the whole variable domain KAGVTQTPRYLIKTRGQQVTLSCSPISGHRSVSWYQQTPGQGLQFLFEYFSETQRNKGNFPGRFSGRQFSNSRSEMNVSTLELGDSALYLCASSLGFRGSYNEQFFGPGTRLTVL.

The J gene is TRBJ1-1, the V gene TRBV5-4; D is unclear. V was clipped by 4 bases and J by 0 bases, with 13 bases between them. The germline gives CDR1 SGHNT, CDR2 YYREEE (reference sequence). The CDR3 spans 15 residues. Here the CDR3 DNA reads TGTGCCAGCAGCCTGAGCAGGATCATGAACACTGAAGCTTTCTTT. Its protein is CASSLSRIMNTEAFF.

This clone is a singleton in its sample. The CDR3 reads CASSLERGQGYEQYF. The CDR3, as DNA: TGCGCCAGCAGCTTGGAGAGGGGGCAAGGGTACGAGCAGTACTTC. The chain recombines TRBV5-1 with TRBJ2-7; 7 bases agree with TRBD1. The CDR3 has 15 amino acids. With 0 bases clipped from V and 4 bases from J, the junction kept 7 bases outside the gene matches. The germline gives CDR1 SGHRS, CDR2 YFSETQ.

This clone was observed a handful of times. The chain links TRBV4-1 to TRBJ2-3; 9 bases are a match to TRBD2. The CDR3 loop spans 21 amino acids. In germline, CDR1 is MGHRA, CDR2 YSYEKL. V shed 3 bases and J 0 bases; nucleotides not matched to a gene: 19. CDR3 protein: CASSQARGRGGEYSSTDTQYF. The CDR3 coding sequence is TGCGCCAGCAGCCAGGCCCGGGGGCGGGGGGGCGAGTACTCTAGCACAGATACGCAGTATTTT.

The CDR3 nucleotides read TGTGCCTGGAGCCTGGGCGGCACAGATACGCAGTATTTT. It codes for CAWSLGGTDTQYF. This chain joins TRBV30 and TRBJ2-3; no definite D call. The V and J ends lost 3 bases and 1 base respectively, with 8 bases between them. The V gene's germline CDR1 is GTSNPN and CDR2 SVGIG (reference sequence). This CDR3 has 13 residues.

The chain uses TRBV7-9 and TRBJ2-5, with 9 bases identical to TRBD1. Germline V gene sequence: CDR1 SEHNR, CDR2 FQNEAQ (reference sequence). V lost 6 bases to trimming and J lost 5 bases; unmatched junction nucleotides: 10. CDR3 length: 15 amino acids. The CDR3, as DNA: TGTGCCAGCAGTCCTACAGGGGGCGCTTGGGAGACCCAGTACTTC. It is translated as CASSPTGGAWETQYF. Drawing the rest from reference TRBV7-9 and TRBJ2-5, the complete variable domain is DTGVSQNPRHKITKRGQNVTFRCDPISEHNRLYWYRQTLGQGPEFLTYFQNEAQLEKSRLLSDRFSAERPKGSFSTLEIQRTEQGDSAMYLCASSPTGGAWETQYFGPGTRLLVL.

This sequence joins TRBV7-9 and TRBJ2-3; D gene ambiguous. Germline V gene lookup returns CDR1 SEHNR and CDR2 FQNEAQ (reference sequence). The V end lost 1 base, the J end lost 5 bases, and 10 bases lay between the germline ends. There are 14 residues in the CDR3. The CDR3 sequence is CASSLDWAQDTQYF. CDR3 DNA sequence: TGTGCCAGCAGCTTAGACTGGGCCCAAGATACGCAGTATTTT.

This sequence joins TRBV4-2 and TRBJ1-1, with TRBD1 identical over 8 bases. Looked up from germline, CDR1 is LGHNA and CDR2 is YNFKEQ. The CDR3 extends over 11 amino acids. V gave up 6 bases and J gave up 9 bases; unmatched junction bases: 3. CDR3 coding DNA: TGTGCCAGCAGACAGGGGGTCCAAGCTTTCTTT. It codes for CASRQGVQAFF.